The sample holds one count of the clone carrying this TCR beta chain. This sample was included in a study of blood T cell repertoires in COVID-19. Whole-study context: T cells, B-cell-depleted T cells, or PBMCs supplied cDNA or gDNA.

In the authors' methods: Using reference gene primer amplification, nucleated cell counts were estimated. Clones were read by immunoSEQ multiplex PCR, and TCRdb kept only the in-frame ones, dropping some. That table supplies the V and J calls and clone size; D and trimming were determined from the DNA. The data show roughly 50,000 clones, roughly 82% seen once. Germline V gene lookup returns CDR1 LGHDT and CDR2 YNNKEL (reference sequence). The CDR3 loop spans 16 amino acids. V gave up 1 base and J gave up 9 bases; unmatched junction bases: 9. The origin of this receptor is a woman between 55 and 75 years old with acute or convalescent COVID-19. The specimen was peripheral blood. J is TRBJ2-2 and V is TRBV3-1 (or the pseudogene TRBV3-2); TRBD1 agrees at 9 bases. CDR3 DNA: TGTGCCAGCAGCCAAGCAGGGACAGGGAGGTCGAGGGAGCTGTTTTTT. It translates to CASSQAGTGRSRELFF.